This TCR beta chain is drawn from a study of control samples from healthy donors and cancer patients. V trimming: 6 bases; J trimming: 1 base; junction bases outside the gene matches: 9. Germline V gives CDR1 MNHEY, CDR2 SMNVEV (reference sequence). CDR3 length equals 16 residues. Libraries were prepared by immunoSEQ multiplex PCR; TCRdb keeps only in-frame clonotypes and omits some of them. The sample lists 60,000 to 95,000 clones; about four fifths were seen once. This receptor was taken from a man in his fifties in good health. The sequencing input was blood. This chain joins TRBV27 and TRBJ1-5, with TRBD1 matching over 7 bases. CDR3 coding DNA: TGTGCCAGCAGAAAGACAGGGAGGTTGAGCAATCAGCCCCAGCATTTT. This gives the protein CASRKTGRLSNQPQHF.